These 18 T cell receptor beta chains were sequenced from one sample in a study of cytomegalovirus exposure and HLA in healthy donors. PCR used 60 Vbeta primers and 13 Jbeta primers. Profiled with immunoSEQ multiplex PCR; TCRdb holds only in-frame clones, not every one. This table holds under 65,000 clones. Source material: PBMCs. Receptors originate from a young woman in good health and CMV-seronegative.

The rearrangement uses TRBV6-1 and TRBJ1-6, with a tentative D call TRBD1 (6 bases). The V gene's germline CDR1 is MNHNS and CDR2 SASEGT. The CDR3 covers 16 residues. With 4 bases removed from V and 5 bases from J, the gap between germline ends came to 15 bases. CDR3 DNA sequence: TGTGCCAGCAGTGGCCCGGGGACACCCGATAATTCACCCCTCCACTTT. Protein product: CASSGPGTPDNSPLHF.

The chain joins TRBV14 to TRBJ2-2; D gene ambiguous. Per germline, CDR1 SGHDN and CDR2 FVKESK. The V end was cut by 3 bases, the J end by 6 bases, with 11 bases between. The length of the CDR3 is 14 residues. CDR3 bases: TGTGCCAGCAGCCAGAGTCTAGAGGCCGGGGAGCTGTTTTTT. Protein product: CASSQSLEAGELFF. Variable domain in full (rest from reference TRBV14 and TRBJ2-2): EAGVTQFPSHSVIEKGQTVTLRCDPISGHDNLYWYRRVMGKEIKFLLHFVKESKQDESGMPNNRFLAERTGGTYSTLKVQPAELEDSGVYFCASSQSLEAGELFFGEGSRLTVL.

The CDR3 bases are TGCGCCAGCACCACAGGGGAGTCGGGTTCACCCCTCCACTTT. Amino acids: CASTTGESGSPLHF. The gene calls are TRBV5-1 and TRBJ1-6; 7 positions agree with TRBD1. Germline lookup yields CDR1 SGHRS and CDR2 YFSETQ. CDR3 size: 14 residues. Germline trimming cut 6 bases from V and 9 bases from J; bases unmatched to any gene: 9.

The rearrangement joins TRBV7-9 to TRBJ1-2; TRBD1 matches 7 bases. This CDR3 region has 13 residues. Germline CDR1 SEHNR, CDR2 FQNEAQ (reference sequence). V lost 6 bases, J lost 4 bases, and 5 bases stayed unmatched. This CDR3 is CASSLDRTYGYTF. The DNA of the CDR3 is TGTGCCAGCAGTCTGGACAGGACCTATGGCTACACCTTC.

The chain carries TRBV10-1 and TRBJ2-5, with a weak D call TRBD2 (5 bases). Germline CDR1 reads WNHNN; CDR2 reads SYGVQD (reference sequence). Trimming removed 3 bases from V and 5 bases from J, with 13 bases in between. The CDR3 is 14 amino acids. The CDR3 protein is CASSDSLGEETQYF. CDR3 in DNA: TGCGCCAGCAGTGACTCGCTGGGAGAGGAGACCCAGTACTTC.

The chain couples TRBV30 to TRBJ2-1; no definite D call. The CDR3 consists of 14 residues. Germline CDR1 reads GTSNPN; CDR2 reads SVGIG (reference sequence). The germline V and J ends were trimmed by 2 bases and 7 bases, with 15 bases remaining between them. CDR3 DNA sequence: TGTGCCTGGAGTTTTTTGTCAGGCGTGAATGAGCAGTTCTTC. Translating it yields CAWSFLSGVNEQFF. Supplemented by reference TRBV30 and TRBJ2-1, the full variable domain reads SQTIHQWPATLVQPVGSPLSLECTVEGTSNPNLYWYRQAAGRGLQLLFYSVGIGQISSEVPQNLSASRPQDRQFILSSKKLLLSDSGFYLCAWSFLSGVNEQFFGPGTRLTVL.

The gene calls are TRBV6-1 and TRBJ1-1; D is possibly TRBD1 (5 bases). CDR3 length: 15 residues. The germline V gene encodes CDR1 MNHNS and CDR2 SASEGT. V was clipped by 5 bases and J by 0 bases, with 13 bases between them. CDR3 in amino acids: CASSNLGGVNTEAFF. The CDR3 region has the DNA TGTGCCAGCAGTAACTTGGGGGGTGTGAACACTGAAGCTTTCTTT.

The V gene is TRBV28, the J gene TRBJ1-1; D possibly corresponds to TRBD1 (5 bases). Looked up from germline, CDR1 is MDHEN and CDR2 is SYDVKM. Trimming took off 3 bases at V and 0 bases at J, with 14 bases between the two ends. This CDR3 region has 16 residues. CDR3 in amino acids: CASSLGLKSMNTEAFF. CDR3 nucleotides: TGTGCCAGCAGTTTGGGACTAAAGAGTATGAACACTGAAGCTTTCTTT.

The rearrangement links TRBV27 to TRBJ1-2; TRBD1 aligns across 7 bases. CDR1 MNHEY and CDR2 SMNVEV come from the germline V gene (reference sequence). With V trimmed by 8 bases and J by 4 bases, 4 bases remained unmatched. This CDR3 comprises 12 residues. The CDR3: CASGRGLYGYTF. The CDR3 DNA reads as TGTGCCAGCGGAAGGGGGCTCTATGGCTACACCTTC.

The chain employs TRBV30 and TRBJ2-7; 10 bases match TRBD1. CDR1 and CDR2 (germline): GTSNPN, SVGIG (reference sequence). This CDR3 has 14 amino acids. The trim removed 2 bases at V and 2 bases at J, leaving 3 bases unmatched. CDR3 protein: CAWSPGTGAYEQYF. The DNA for the CDR3 is TGTGCCTGGAGTCCAGGGACAGGGGCCTACGAGCAGTACTTC.

CDR3 residues: CASSLFLGQGTSKNQPQHF. The DNA for the CDR3 is TGTGCCAGCAGCTTGTTCTTGGGACAGGGGACAAGCAAGAATCAGCCCCAGCATTTT. V usage is TRBV5-6 and J usage is TRBJ1-5; TRBD1 matches at 10 bases. The J segment lost 4 bases and the V segment lost 1 base, leaving 14 bases of the junction unmatched. The CDR3 has 19 amino acids. Germline V gene data show CDR1 as SGHDT and CDR2 as YYEEEE.

The gene calls are TRBV29-1 and TRBJ2-1; D perhaps matches TRBD1 (6 bases). Per germline, CDR1 SQVTM and CDR2 ANQGSEA. V was shortened by 6 bases and J by 1 base, with 16 bases between the two germline ends. The CDR3 contains 15 residues. CDR3 sequence (DNA): TGCAGCGTAGACTTCACAGGGTTGTCCTACAATGAGCAGTTCTTC. It yields the protein CSVDFTGLSYNEQFF.

The chain employs TRBV18 and TRBJ2-7; possibly TRBD1 for D (6 bases). CDR1 is KGHSH, CDR2 LQKENI, per germline. This CDR3 has 14 residues. V dropped 3 bases and J dropped 6 bases, with 15 bases sitting between them. The CDR3: CASSPSGGRFEQYF. DNA of the CDR3: TGTGCCAGCTCACCTTCTGGGGGCAGGTTCGAGCAGTACTTC.

The chain joins TRBV7-9 to TRBJ2-2; D not certain. The CDR3 contains 13 residues. V was cut by 2 bases and J by 6 bases, with 7 bases left in between. Germline assignment: CDR1 SEHNR and CDR2 FQNEAQ (reference sequence). CDR3 in amino acids: CASSLTSAGELFF. The CDR3 DNA reads TGTGCCAGCAGCTTAACGAGTGCCGGGGAGCTGTTTTTT.

This chain links TRBV27 with TRBJ1-1, with D perhaps matching TRBD1 (5 bases). There are 15 residues in the CDR3. V dropped 0 bases and J dropped 1 base, with 9 bases sitting between them. In germline, CDR1 is MNHEY, CDR2 SMNVEV (reference sequence). In DNA, the CDR3 is TGTGCCAGCAGTTTATCCCCGACAGCGAACACTGAAGCTTTCTTT. Encoded protein: CASSLSPTANTEAFF.

This chain uses TRBV5-4 with TRBJ2-5; TRBD1 agrees at 7 bases. Losses at the gene ends were 4 bases for V and 4 bases for J; bases not matched to a gene: 4. CDR1 is SGHNT and CDR2 is YYREEE in the germline V gene (reference sequence). The CDR3 has 13 amino acids. CDR3 loop: CASSMRGRETQYF. In DNA form, the CDR3 reads TGTGCCAGCAGCATGAGGGGGCGAGAGACCCAGTACTTC.

The chain links TRBV25-1 to TRBJ1-1; no clear D gene. Deletions cut 5 bases from V and 2 bases from J, with 3 bases between. Germline V lookup: CDR1 MGHDK, CDR2 SYGVNS. The CDR3 consists of 11 residues. CDR3 region: CASSLNTEAFF. DNA of the CDR3: TGTGCCAGCAGTTTAAACACTGAAGCTTTCTTT.

The CDR3 DNA follows: TGCACCAGCAGAAGCGCCTACGAGCAGTACTTC. It encodes CTSRSAYEQYF. The chain links TRBV1 to TRBJ2-7; TRBD2 reflects the table's D call only, with no check against the DNA. TRBV1 is tagged as a pseudogene. The CDR3 contains 11 residues.